Listed below are T cell receptor beta chains from one sample, sequenced in a study of T cells in Graves' hyperthyroidism and ophthalmopathy. Via MiXCR, TCRdb re-called the multiplex PCR reads, giving one row per CDR3 protein. This sample carries 550,000 to 800,000 distinct CDR3 sequences, around 17% of them seen once, and the ten largest clones take around 8.1%. The sequenced sample consisted of blood. Receptors were obtained from a man younger than 35 with Graves' hyperthyroidism. Both conserved end residues are part of each CDR3. D genes are given only for firm matches. Clone size is not always given. Where it is, it says once, few, many or a class for expanded clones.

clone size: few; V gene: TRBV6-2/TRBV6-3; D gene: NA; J gene: TRBJ1-2; CDR3 DNA: TGTGCCAGCACGAACCGCGCCGGCTACACCTTC; CDR3 protein: CASTNRAGYTF
clone size: NA; V gene: TRBV27; D gene: NA; J gene: TRBJ2-7; CDR3 DNA: TGTGCCAGCAGTTTAGGTGGGTGGGGGGACGTATACGAGCAGTACTTC; CDR3 protein: CASSLGGWGDVYEQYF
clone size: many; V gene: TRBV12-3/TRBV12-4; D gene: TRBD2; J gene: TRBJ2-3; CDR3 DNA: TGTGCCAGCAGGTTAGCGGGAGAGGACACAGATACGCAGTATTTT; CDR3 protein: CASRLAGEDTDTQYF
clone size: few; V gene: TRBV12-3/TRBV12-4; D gene: TRBD2; J gene: TRBJ2-5; CDR3 DNA: TGTGCCAGCGGGGCGGGAGGACCCCAAGAGACCCAGTACTTC; CDR3 protein: CASGAGGPQETQYF
clone size: NA; V gene: TRBV29-1; D gene: TRBD1; J gene: TRBJ2-1; CDR3 DNA: TGCAGCGTTGAAGCAGGGGGCATAGAGCAGTTCTTC; CDR3 protein: CSVEAGGIEQFF
clone size: NA; V gene: TRBV24-1; D gene: TRBD2; J gene: TRBJ2-3; CDR3 DNA: TGTGCCACCAGTGAACCTAGCGGGAGGGTTGGGACAGATACGCAGTATTTT; CDR3 protein: CATSEPSGRVGTDTQYF
clone size: once; V gene: TRBV25-1; D gene: NA; J gene: TRBJ2-3; CDR3 DNA: TGTGCCAGCAGCGGGGGAGAGCGGTACACAGATACGCAGTATTTT; CDR3 protein: CASSGGERYTDTQYF
clone size: many; V gene: TRBV30; D gene: NA; J gene: TRBJ1-6; CDR3 DNA: TGTGCCTGGAGTAGGAATTCACCCCTCCACTTT; CDR3 protein: CAWSRNSPLHF
clone size: many; V gene: TRBV6-1; D gene: TRBD2; J gene: TRBJ2-1; CDR3 DNA: TGTGCCAGCAGGCCCGGACTAGCCGCATCCAATGAGCAGTTCTTC; CDR3 protein: CASRPGLAASNEQFF
clone size: many; V gene: TRBV7-8; D gene: TRBD2; J gene: TRBJ2-5; CDR3 DNA: TGTGCCAGCAGCCCCGGGACTAGCGGCCTCCGCGGGACCCAGTACTTC; CDR3 protein: CASSPGTSGLRGTQYF
clone size: many; V gene: TRBV28; D gene: TRBD1; J gene: TRBJ2-7; CDR3 DNA: TGTGCCAGCAGTGGCGCGGGACAGGGAGGTTTAGGCGAGCAGTACTTC; CDR3 protein: CASSGAGQGGLGEQYF
clone size: many; V gene: TRBV15; D gene: TRBD1; J gene: TRBJ1-2; CDR3 DNA: TGTGCCACCAGCAGAGATTGGGACAGGGGGGACCGCTACACCTTC; CDR3 protein: CATSRDWDRGDRYTF
clone size: NA; V gene: TRBV5-1; D gene: NA; J gene: TRBJ2-7; CDR3 DNA: TGCGCCAGCAGCTCCGAGGGCGCCAGCTACGAGCAGTACTTC; CDR3 protein: CASSSEGASYEQYF
clone size: few; V gene: TRBV20-1; D gene: TRBD2; J gene: TRBJ2-1; CDR3 DNA: TGCAGTGCTAGGACCGGGACTAGCAACTACAATGAGCAGTTCTTC; CDR3 protein: CSARTGTSNYNEQFF
clone size: many; V gene: TRBV7-9; D gene: NA; J gene: TRBJ2-7; CDR3 DNA: TGTGCCAGCAGCCACGACGAGCAGTACTTC; CDR3 protein: CASSHDEQYF
clone size: NA; V gene: TRBV15; D gene: TRBD2; J gene: TRBJ2-7; CDR3 DNA: TGTGCCACCAGCACGGAAAGCGGGAGGCACTACGAGCAGTACTTC; CDR3 protein: CATSTESGRHYEQYF
clone size: NA; V gene: TRBV20-1; D gene: TRBD2; J gene: TRBJ2-7; CDR3 DNA: TGCAGTGCTAGAGAAGGGACTAGCGGGAACGAGCAGTACTTC; CDR3 protein: CSAREGTSGNEQYF
clone size: many; V gene: TRBV27; D gene: NA; J gene: TRBJ1-1; CDR3 DNA: TGTGCCAGCAGTTTAGCCAGATACACTGAAGCTTTCTTT; CDR3 protein: CASSLARYTEAFF
clone size: few; V gene: TRBV28; D gene: NA; J gene: TRBJ1-2; CDR3 DNA: TGTGCCAGTGAAAGCGAGTTTGTGGGCGGCTACACCTTC; CDR3 protein: CASESEFVGGYTF
clone size: many; V gene: TRBV12-3/TRBV12-4; D gene: NA; J gene: TRBJ1-5; CDR3 DNA: TGTGCCAGCAGTTCCTTGTCTCCTCCGGGACAGCCCCAGCATTTT; CDR3 protein: CASSSLSPPGQPQHF
clone size: many; V gene: TRBV9; D gene: TRBD2; J gene: TRBJ2-2; CDR3 DNA: TGTGCCAGCAGCGGTAGCGGGTCCGGGGAGCTGTTTTTT; CDR3 protein: CASSGSGSGELFF
clone size: NA; V gene: TRBV20-1; D gene: TRBD1; J gene: TRBJ2-7; CDR3 DNA: TGCAGTGCTCGGGACAGGGAGCTCTCCTACGAGCAGTACTTC; CDR3 protein: CSARDRELSYEQYF
clone size: few; V gene: TRBV5-6; D gene: TRBD2; J gene: TRBJ2-7; CDR3 DNA: TGTGCCAGCAGCCTTCTAGCGGGAGCCAACGAGCAGTACTTC; CDR3 protein: CASSLLAGANEQYF
clone size: few; V gene: TRBV7-9; D gene: TRBD2; J gene: TRBJ2-2; CDR3 DNA: TGTGCCAGCAGCCTGACTAGCGGGAGTGGGACCGGGGAGCTGTTTTTT; CDR3 protein: CASSLTSGSGTGELFF
clone size: NA; V gene: TRBV19; D gene: NA; J gene: TRBJ2-2; CDR3 DNA: TGTGCCAGTAGTTCGGGACCGCTTGCCGGGGAGCTGTTTTTT; CDR3 protein: CASSSGPLAGELFF
clone size: many; V gene: TRBV28; D gene: TRBD2; J gene: TRBJ2-2; CDR3 DNA: TGTGCCACCGGGACTAGCGGGAACACCGGGGAGCTGTTTTTT; CDR3 protein: CATGTSGNTGELFF
clone size: NA; V gene: TRBV7-2; D gene: TRBD1; J gene: TRBJ2-5; CDR3 DNA: TGTGCCAGCAGCCTCCGGACAGGGGGTTTACAAGAGACCCAGTACTTC; CDR3 protein: CASSLRTGGLQETQYF
clone size: few; V gene: TRBV3-1; D gene: NA; J gene: TRBJ2-3; CDR3 DNA: TGTGCCAGCAGCCTACAAAAGGCTGTAGATACGCAGTATTTT; CDR3 protein: CASSLQKAVDTQYF
clone size: few; V gene: TRBV7-9; D gene: NA; J gene: TRBJ2-1; CDR3 DNA: TGTGCCAGCAGCCCCTCGGACAGTTTCAATGAGCAGTTCTTC; CDR3 protein: CASSPSDSFNEQFF
clone size: NA; V gene: TRBV12-3/TRBV12-4; D gene: NA; J gene: TRBJ1-5; CDR3 DNA: TGTGCCAGCAGTTTGGGGGCAGGGGAGCAGCCCCAGCATTTT; CDR3 protein: CASSLGAGEQPQHF
clone size: many; V gene: TRBV2; D gene: NA; J gene: TRBJ2-7; CDR3 DNA: TGTGCCAGCAGGCGGGACTCCTACGAGCAGTACTTC; CDR3 protein: CASRRDSYEQYF
clone size: NA; V gene: TRBV6-1; D gene: NA; J gene: TRBJ2-7; CDR3 DNA: TGTGCCAGCAGCTCTCGACCCGGGGCGTCCTACGAGCAGTACTTC; CDR3 protein: CASSSRPGASYEQYF
clone size: many; V gene: TRBV6-1; D gene: TRBD2; J gene: TRBJ2-6; CDR3 DNA: TGTGCCAGCAGTGAACCCCGCTCGGGGGGGACTGTTGGGGCCAACGTCCTGACTTTC; CDR3 protein: CASSEPRSGGTVGANVLTF
clone size: NA; V gene: TRBV28; D gene: NA; J gene: TRBJ2-1; CDR3 DNA: TGTGCCAGCAGATGGAGTTTGTACAATGAGCAGTTCTTC; CDR3 protein: CASRWSLYNEQFF
clone size: many; V gene: TRBV2; D gene: NA; J gene: TRBJ1-6; CDR3 DNA: TGTGCCAGTCAGGGAGGTTGGCGTTCACCCCTCCACTTT; CDR3 protein: CASQGGWRSPLHF
clone size: many; V gene: TRBV12-3/TRBV12-4; D gene: NA; J gene: TRBJ2-1; CDR3 DNA: TGTGCCAGCAGTTTAGGGGCGGGCTCCTACAATGAGCAGTTCTTC; CDR3 protein: CASSLGAGSYNEQFF